This T cell receptor beta chain appears in the sequencing data of a study of T cells in Graves' hyperthyroidism and ophthalmopathy. Diagnosing involved the use of clinical symptoms, serum thyroxine and TRAb, thyroid ultrasound and orbital computed tomography. Source material for PBMCs was less than 12 ml fresh peripheral blood. Authors of the study amplified TCR beta CDR3 regions from RNA transcripts. The TCR CDR3 first-round RT-PCR relied on the HTBI primer set. TCRdb independently ran MiXCR on the multiplex PCR reads; one entry per CDR3 protein. The table records a few hundred thousand distinct CDR3 sequences, about 15% of them present only once. Per the germline V gene, CDR1 is SGHVS and CDR2 is FNYEAQ. CDR3 length: 14 amino acids.

This sequence originates from a woman younger than 45 with Graves' ophthalmopathy. Sequencing was performed on blood. The genes are TRBV7-6 and TRBJ2-7, with 9 bases identical to TRBD1. The end of the DNA is better explained by TRBJ2-1, so the J call may be wrong. CDR3 in DNA: TGTGCCAGCAGCTTCCCGGGACAGGGCTACGAGCAGTTCTTC. It encodes CASSFPGQGYEQFF.